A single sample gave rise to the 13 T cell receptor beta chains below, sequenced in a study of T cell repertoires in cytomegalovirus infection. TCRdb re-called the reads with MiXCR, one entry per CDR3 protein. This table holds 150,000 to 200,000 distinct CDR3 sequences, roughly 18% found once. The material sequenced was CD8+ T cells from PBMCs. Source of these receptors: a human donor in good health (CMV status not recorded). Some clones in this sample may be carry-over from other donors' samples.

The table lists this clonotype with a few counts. The CDR3 DNA follows: TGTGCCAGCAACAACCAGGGACAGAATGGCTACACCTTC. As protein: CASNNQGQNGYTF. V and J are TRBV6-5 and TRBJ1-2; TRBD1 agrees at 7 bases. From germline, CDR1 is MNHEY and CDR2 SVGAGI. This CDR3 has 13 residues. V trimming: 7 bases; J trimming: 6 bases; junction bases outside the gene matches: 8.

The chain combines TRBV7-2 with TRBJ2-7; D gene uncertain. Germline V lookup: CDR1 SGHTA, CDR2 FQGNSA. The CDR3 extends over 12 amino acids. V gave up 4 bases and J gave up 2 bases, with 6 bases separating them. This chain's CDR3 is CASSSQPYEQYF. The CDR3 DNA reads TGTGCCAGCAGCTCCCAACCCTACGAGCAGTACTTC.

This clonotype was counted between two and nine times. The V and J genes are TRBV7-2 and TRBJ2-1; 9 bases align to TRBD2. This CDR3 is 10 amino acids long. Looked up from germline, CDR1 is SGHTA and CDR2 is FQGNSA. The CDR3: CAIEAGGQFF. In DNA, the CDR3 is TGTGCGATCGAAGCGGGGGGGCAGTTCTTC.

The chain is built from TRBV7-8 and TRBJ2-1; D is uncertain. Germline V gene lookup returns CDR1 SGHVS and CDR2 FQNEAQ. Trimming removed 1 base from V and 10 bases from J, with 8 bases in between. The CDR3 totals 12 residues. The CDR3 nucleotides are TGTGCCAGCAGCTTAGGAGGCAGGGAGCAGTTCTTC. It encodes CASSLGGREQFF.

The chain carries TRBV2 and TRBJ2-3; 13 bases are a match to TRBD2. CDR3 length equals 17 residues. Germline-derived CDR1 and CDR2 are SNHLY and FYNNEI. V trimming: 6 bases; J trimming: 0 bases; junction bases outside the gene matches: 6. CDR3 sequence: CASRGTSGVTSTDTQYF. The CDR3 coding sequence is TGTGCCAGCAGAGGGACTAGCGGGGTTACTAGCACAGATACGCAGTATTTT. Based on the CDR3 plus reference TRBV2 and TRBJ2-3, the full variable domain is EPEVTQTPSHQVTQMGQEVILRCVPISNHLYFYWYRQILGQKVEFLVSFYNNEISEKSEIFDDQFSVERPDGSNFTLKIRSTKLEDSAMYFCASRGTSGVTSTDTQYFGPGTRLTVL.

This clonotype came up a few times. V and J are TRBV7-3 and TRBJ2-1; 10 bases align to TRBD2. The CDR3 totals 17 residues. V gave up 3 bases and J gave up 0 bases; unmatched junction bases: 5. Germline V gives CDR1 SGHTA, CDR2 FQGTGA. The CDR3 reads CASSLGLALGSYNEQFF. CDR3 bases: TGTGCCAGCAGCTTGGGACTAGCGCTTGGCTCCTACAATGAGCAGTTCTTC.

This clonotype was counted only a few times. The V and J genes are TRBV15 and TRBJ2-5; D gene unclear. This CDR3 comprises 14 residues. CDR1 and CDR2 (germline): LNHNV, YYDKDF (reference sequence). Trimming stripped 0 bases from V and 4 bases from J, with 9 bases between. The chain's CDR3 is CATSRDDVLETQYF. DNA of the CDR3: TGTGCCACCAGCAGAGATGATGTCTTAGAGACCCAGTACTTC.

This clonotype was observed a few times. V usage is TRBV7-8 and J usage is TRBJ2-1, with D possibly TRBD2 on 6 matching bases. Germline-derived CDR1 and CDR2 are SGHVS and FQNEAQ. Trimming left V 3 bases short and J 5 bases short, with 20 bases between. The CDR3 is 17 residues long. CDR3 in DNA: TGTGCCAGCAGCTTTCGCGCCCTGCGGGGCCCCAACAATGAGCAGTTCTTC. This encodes CASSFRALRGPNNEQFF.

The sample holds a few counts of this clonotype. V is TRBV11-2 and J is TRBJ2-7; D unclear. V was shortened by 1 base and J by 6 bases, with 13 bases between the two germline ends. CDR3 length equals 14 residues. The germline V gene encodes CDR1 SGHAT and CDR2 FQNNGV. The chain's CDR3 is CASSLVSGASEQYF. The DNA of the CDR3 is TGTGCCAGCAGCTTAGTCTCGGGCGCCAGCGAGCAGTACTTC.

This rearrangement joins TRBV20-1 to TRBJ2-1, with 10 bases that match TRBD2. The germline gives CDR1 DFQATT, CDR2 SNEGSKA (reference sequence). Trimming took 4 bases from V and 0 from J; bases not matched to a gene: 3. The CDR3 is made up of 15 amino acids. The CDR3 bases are TGCAGTGCTAACCAGCGGGAGGGCTCCTACAATGAGCAGTTCTTC. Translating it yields CSANQREGSYNEQFF.

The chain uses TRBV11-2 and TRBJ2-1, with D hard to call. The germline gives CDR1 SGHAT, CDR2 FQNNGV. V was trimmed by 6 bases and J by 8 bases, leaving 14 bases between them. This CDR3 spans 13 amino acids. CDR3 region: CASRPGIGDEQFF. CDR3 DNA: TGTGCCAGCAGACCTGGAATTGGCGATGAGCAGTTCTTC.

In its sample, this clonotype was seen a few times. The CDR3 sequence is CASSYRGDYEQYF. CDR3 coding DNA: TGTGCCAGCAGTTACAGGGGGGACTACGAGCAGTACTTC. The chain couples TRBV6-2 or TRBV6-3 to TRBJ2-7, with D perhaps matching TRBD1 or TRBD2 (6 bases each). Germline V gene data show CDR1 as MNHEY and CDR2 as SVGEGT. This CDR3 is built from 13 residues. V lost 2 bases, J lost 3 bases, and 8 bases lay in between.

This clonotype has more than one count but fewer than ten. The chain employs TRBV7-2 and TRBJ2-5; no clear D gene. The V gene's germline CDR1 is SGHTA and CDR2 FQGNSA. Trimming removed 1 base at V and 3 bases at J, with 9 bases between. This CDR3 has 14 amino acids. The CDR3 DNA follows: TGTGCCAGCAGCTTAGTAGATTTGAAAGAGACCCAGTACTTC. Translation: CASSLVDLKETQYF. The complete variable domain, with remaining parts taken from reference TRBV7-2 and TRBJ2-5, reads GAGVSQSPSNKVTEKGKDVELRCDPISGHTALYWYRQSLGQGLEFLIYFQGNSAPDKSGLPSDRFSAERTGGSVSTLTIQRTQQEDSAVYLCASSLVDLKETQYFGPGTRLLVL.